This T cell receptor beta chain was documented in a study of CD8 T cells in Susac syndrome (dated by TCRdb to about 2019). In the study overall: Among the Susac syndrome patients who were sequenced, clinically active disease was present in more than 5 and clinical remission was observed in fewer than 10. At the time of blood withdrawal, Susac syndrome patients were either therapy-naive, taking corticosteroids (with some also receiving IVIg), or on IVIg alone. Repertoire sequencing was used to test whether CD8+ T cell activation and differentiation in Susac syndrome was antigen driven.

Peripheral blood CD8+ and CD4+ T cells from healthy donors, Susac syndrome patients and multiple sclerosis patients were profiled by high-throughput TCR beta sequencing. The Susac syndrome patients fulfilled recently defined diagnostic criteria for either definite or probable disease. Bulk CD8+ and CD4+ T cells were purified by magnetic negative isolation, whereas CD8+ TEMRA cells were enriched by FACS. Blood was drawn into EDTA tubes, processed within 24 hours, and PBMCs were isolated by density gradient centrifugation. PBMCs destined for TCR sequencing were cryopreserved in liquid nitrogen and later thawed in a 37 °C water bath. The sorted or isolated CD4+, CD8+ and CD8+ TEMRA cells reached a purity of at least 90%. A word on this clonotype: This receptor's antigen is unknown. Nothing much larger sits one base from this clone, and base qualities are not available.

Broader findings and caveats from the paper: The study acknowledged that relatively few individuals were included in the TCR sequencing and HLA analysis. In the CD4+ T cell repertoire of Susac syndrome patients, clonal expansion was not detected.

Its CDR3 holds 16 amino acids, cysteine through phenylalanine. Here the CDR3 DNA is all that survives: 48 bases in frame from base 1. Germline trimming amounts to 7 bases on V and 4 bases on J, with 9 as the count of junction bases outside the gene matches. RNA was extracted with the RNeasy kit and roughly 0.45 to 1 ug was reverse transcribed using random hexamers. TCR beta CDR3 regions were amplified with the immunoSEQ multiplex PCR assay covering 54 Vbeta and 13 Jbeta segments. PCR amplification bias was corrected by using a synthetic template baseline for primer optimization and computational correction. Per the original workflow: Reads were annotated to V, D and J genes according to IMGT and were analyzed with immunoSEQ Analyzer, with only productive sequences retained. Clonality was computed as one minus Shannon entropy normalized by log2 of the number of productive unique sequences. Public and private clones were assessed among the 100 most prevalent clones of each patient and control. A clone was defined as Susac-specific if it was absent from the healthy and MS cohorts, from some 980 published viral clones and from other ImmuneACCESS disease sequences. TCRdb's own reprocessing of the public reads used fastp at Q25 and MiXCR and kept productive beta chains. Entries are consolidated by CDR3 protein sequence, retaining the most common genes and DNA. The V and J calls were not made by the authors but by TCRdb's processing. This sample holds roughly 200,000 distinct CDR3 sequences; about 95% were observed only once. The top ten clonotypes cover 0.099% of the sample.

The sequence is built from TRBV12-3 or TRBV12-4 and TRBJ2-1; TRBD2 matches 11 bases in the middle. This receptor was taken from a human donor with Susac syndrome. Sequenced input: CD4+ T cells from PBMCs. CDR3 reads: CASTRIRTSGYNEQFF. The bases are TGTGCCAGCACCCGTATCCGGACTAGCGGGTACAATGAGCAGTTCTTC.